This T cell receptor (beta chain) was observed in a study of blood T cells in healthy people across ages. Overall study results and limits: It was the long-lived donors that had more naive CD4+ cells and higher diversity than aged donors.

Isolating PBMCs gave at least 6 million of these cells per sample. Alongside a J-beta primer mix, a sample-barcoded 5' primer served in a second PCR lasting 7 to 11 cycles. Every sample gave at least 2.5 million paired-end reads containing CDR3. MiXCR, run by TCRdb on the 5' RACE reads, gives a single entry per CDR3 protein. The table has 850,000 to 1,000,000 distinct CDR3 sequences, around 49% seen once. The CDR3 has 16 amino acids. Germline V gene sequence: CDR1 LGHNA, CDR2 YSLEER. V was pared by 0 bases and J by 6 bases, with 4 bases of the junction left unmatched. On this clonotype itself: Antigen: not known.

The sequencing input was blood. This TCR came from a man aged 25-45 years in good health. V and J are TRBV4-3 and TRBJ1-5; 11 bases match TRBD1. The CDR3 coding sequence is TGCGCCAGCAGCCAAGAGTGGGGGACAGGGGGTCAGCCCCAGCATTTT. The encoded protein is CASSQEWGTGGQPQHF.